The 21 T cell receptor beta chains below all came from one sample that was sequenced in a study of shared clonotypes between healthy human individuals. Here immunoSEQ multiplex PCR was the method, and the copy in TCRdb shows in-frame clones only, minus some. Altogether under 600,000 clones are present, roughly 97% being singletons, with the ten largest covering around 0.058%. The sequencing sample was made of naive CD4+ T cells sorted from blood. Subset: CD45RA+ positively selected. These receptors were collected from a woman younger than 45 in good health.

This clone was counted a single time. This rearrangement joins TRBV9 to TRBJ1-2; maybe TRBD1 (5 bases). Trimming left V 4 bases short and J 7 bases short, with 14 bases between. CDR1 and CDR2 (germline): SGDLS, YYNGEE. This CDR3 spans 13 amino acids. In DNA form, the CDR3 reads TGTGCCAGCAGCTCCCCAGGGATTGGTGGCTACACCTTC. Its protein is CASSSPGIGGYTF.

The gene calls are TRBV28 and TRBJ2-4, with D unclear. CDR3 length: 16 amino acids. V lost 5 bases to trimming and J lost 3 bases, with 17 bases between them. The germline CDR1 and CDR2 sequences are MDHEN and SYDVKM. The CDR3 DNA reads as TGTGCCAGCAGTGCCCTGATAACGCTGGTCAAAAACATTCAGTACTTC. This encodes CASSALITLVKNIQYF. The full variable domain, completed using reference TRBV28 and TRBJ2-4, is DVKVTQSSRYLVKRTGEKVFLECVQDMDHENMFWYRQDPGLGLRLIYFSYDVKMKEKGDIPEGYSVSREKKERFSLILESASTNQTSMYLCASSALITLVKNIQYFGAGTRLSVL.

The chain has TRBV7-9 and TRBJ2-3; 11 nucleotides agree with TRBD2. V was pared by 6 bases and J by 3 bases, with 14 bases of the junction left unmatched. The CDR3 has 18 residues. CDR1 is SEHNR and CDR2 is FQNEAQ in the germline V gene (reference sequence). CDR3 sequence reads: CASRPGLAGGGVTDTQYF. The CDR3 DNA reads TGTGCCAGCAGACCCGGACTAGCGGGCGGCGGGGTGACAGATACGCAGTATTTT.

The CDR3 DNA reads TGTGCCAGCAGGAACCCACAGGACGGCAATGAGCAGTTCTTC. Its translation: CASRNPQDGNEQFF. The chain combines TRBV28 with TRBJ2-1, with D possibly being TRBD1 (5 bases). The CDR3 totals 14 residues. V was cut by 6 bases and J by 6 bases, with 15 bases left in between. Germline CDR1 is MDHEN and CDR2 is SYDVKM.

With respect to this clone: This CDR3 is also generated by other DNA sequences in the sample. CDR3 loop: CASSPDDSGNTIYF. CDR3 sequence (DNA): TGTGCCAGCTCACCGGATGACTCTGGAAACACCATATATTTT. The rearrangement links TRBV18 to TRBJ1-3; no clear D. The V gene lost 3 bases and the J gene lost 0 bases, with 6 bases spanning the gap. The CDR3 consists of 14 residues. Germline V gene sequence: CDR1 KGHSH, CDR2 LQKENI.

The chain joins TRBV27 to TRBJ2-2; 12 positions agree with TRBD1. Germline V lookup: CDR1 MNHEY, CDR2 SMNVEV (reference sequence). V shed 6 bases, J shed 3 bases, and the junction held 14 bases outside the gene matches. The CDR3 has 19 residues. In DNA form, the CDR3 reads TGTGCCAGCAGCAGAAGTCCGGGACAGGGGGCTTACGACACCGGGGAGCTGTTTTTT. Translated: CASSRSPGQGAYDTGELFF.

This clone was counted once. The chain links TRBV9 to TRBJ2-7; D is uncertain. The CDR3 spans 13 residues. Trimming took 0 bases from V and 2 from J, leaving 6 bases between them. Germline CDR1 is SGDLS and CDR2 is YYNGEE. CDR3 DNA sequence: TGTGCCAGCAGCGTAGGCGGTACCTACGAGCAGTACTTC. Amino acid sequence: CASSVGGTYEQYF.

This clone was counted once. This chain uses TRBV15 with TRBJ2-3; 11 bases are a match to TRBD2. CDR3 length: 17 residues. Per germline, CDR1 LNHNV and CDR2 YYDKDF (reference sequence). V was pared by 0 bases and J by 3 bases, with 5 bases of the junction left unmatched. DNA for the CDR3: TGTGCCACCAGCAGAGATGTTAGCGGGAGGGCGACAGATACGCAGTATTTT. As protein: CATSRDVSGRATDTQYF.

The V and J genes are TRBV28 and TRBJ1-1; D is uncertain. Germline V CDR1 and CDR2: MDHEN, SYDVKM. The CDR3 consists of 17 residues. The V end lost 3 bases, the J end lost 0 bases, and 17 bases lay between the germline ends. The DNA for the CDR3 is TGTGCCAGCAGTTTGGTAAGTGGGGTAACGGTGAACACTGAAGCTTTCTTT. Translating gives CASSLVSGVTVNTEAFF. Combining the CDR3 with reference TRBV28 and TRBJ1-1 gives the whole variable domain DVKVTQSSRYLVKRTGEKVFLECVQDMDHENMFWYRQDPGLGLRLIYFSYDVKMKEKGDIPEGYSVSREKKERFSLILESASTNQTSMYLCASSLVSGVTVNTEAFFGQGTRLTVV.

The chain carries TRBV6-5 and TRBJ2-3, with TRBD1 identical over 7 bases. The germline V gene encodes CDR1 MNHEY and CDR2 SVGAGI. CDR3 size: 15 residues. With V trimmed by 6 bases and J by 1 base, 7 bases remained unmatched. The chain's CDR3 is CASSVGGAGTDTQYF. The CDR3 nucleotides read TGTGCCAGCAGCGTAGGGGGCGCGGGCACAGATACGCAGTATTTT.

V and J are TRBV27 and TRBJ1-5; D ambiguous. The CDR3 runs 16 residues. In germline, CDR1 is MNHEY, CDR2 SMNVEV (reference sequence). Trimming removed 6 bases from V and 0 bases from J, with 15 bases in between. CDR3 protein: CASRRLPVNSNQPQHF. DNA for the CDR3: TGTGCCAGCAGAAGGCTGCCAGTAAATAGCAATCAGCCCCAGCATTTT.

The V call is TRBV29-1, the J call TRBJ2-7; 10 nucleotides align to TRBD1. This CDR3 has 14 residues. Germline CDR1 SQVTM, CDR2 ANQGSEA. CDR3 sequence reads: CRVWWGTGVHEQYF. CDR3 DNA: TGCAGGGTTTGGTGGGGGACAGGGGTCCACGAGCAGTACTTC.

This clone was counted once. This CDR3 reads CASSFGQGEEKLFF. The CDR3 nucleotides are TGTGCCAGCAGCTTTGGGCAGGGCGAAGAAAAACTGTTTTTT. The chain recombines TRBV7-9 with TRBJ1-4; D may be TRBD1 (5 bases). The germline V gene has CDR1 SEHNR and CDR2 FQNEAQ (reference sequence). The V end lost 3 bases, the J end lost 8 bases, and 13 bases lay between the germline ends. The CDR3 contains 14 residues.

The V gene is TRBV18, the J gene TRBJ1-2; 12 bases are a match to TRBD1. The CDR3 loop spans 17 amino acids. The V gene end was trimmed by 2 bases and the J gene end by 4 bases; junction bases not matched to a gene: 8. Germline-derived CDR1 and CDR2 are KGHSH and LQKENI. CDR3 loop: CASSPGTGGPSRYGYTF. As DNA, the CDR3 is TGTGCCAGCTCACCAGGGACAGGGGGCCCTTCGCGCTATGGCTACACCTTC. The full variable domain, completed using reference TRBV18 and TRBJ1-2, is NAGVMQNPRHLVRRRGQEARLRCSPMKGHSHVYWYRQLPEEGLKFMVYLQKENIIDESGMPKERFSAEFPKEGPSILRIQQVVRGDSAAYFCASSPGTGGPSRYGYTFGSGTRLTVV.

The rearrangement uses TRBV10-2 and TRBJ2-7; 10 positions match TRBD1. Germline V gene sequence: CDR1 WSHSY, CDR2 SAAADI. CDR3 length: 12 residues. Trimming cost V 8 bases and J 9 bases; bases outside gene matches: 7. The chain's CDR3 is CASFSGTGAQYF. The CDR3, as DNA: TGCGCCAGCTTTTCCGGGACAGGGGCGCAGTACTTC.

This sequence joins TRBV5-1 and TRBJ1-2; unclear D gene. V was clipped by 7 bases and J by 7 bases, with 17 bases between them. Germline V CDR1 and CDR2: SGHRS, YFSETQ. The CDR3 consists of 13 residues. The CDR3: CASQEDEDGGYTF. CDR3 coding DNA: TGCGCCAGCCAAGAGGATGAAGATGGTGGCTACACCTTC.

This clone was counted once. The rearrangement uses TRBV18 and TRBJ2-2; D assignment may be TRBD1 or TRBD2 (5 bases each). This CDR3 spans 14 amino acids. The ends were cut back, 2 bases at V and 6 bases at J, with 10 bases in the middle. Germline values: CDR1 KGHSH, CDR2 LQKENI. CDR3 region: CASSPGGVPGELFF. DNA for the CDR3: TGTGCCAGCTCACCAGGGGGAGTTCCCGGGGAGCTGTTTTTT.

This rearrangement joins TRBV6-1 to TRBJ2-7; 12 bases agree with TRBD1. There are 15 residues in the CDR3. Germline CDR1 reads MNHNS; CDR2 reads SASEGT. J was trimmed by 2 bases and V by 6 bases; bases with no gene match: 5. CDR3 DNA: TGTGCCAGCAGGGCCGGGACAGGGGGCACCTACGAGCAGTACTTC. It specifies CASRAGTGGTYEQYF.

This chain joins TRBV6-1 and TRBJ1-2, with D maybe TRBD1 (5 bases). Between the trimmed V and J ends, which lost 6 bases and 4 bases, there was a span of 15 bases. Germline loops: CDR1 MNHNS, CDR2 SASEGT. This CDR3 has 14 amino acids. CDR3 residues: CASSVIEGTYGYTF. The CDR3 region has the DNA TGTGCCAGCAGCGTCATCGAGGGGACCTATGGCTACACCTTC.

The chain employs TRBV19 and TRBJ2-6; 8 bases match TRBD1. The CDR3 loop spans 18 amino acids. The junction had 7 bases not matched to a gene; V was cut back by 2 bases and J by 1 base. CDR1 is LNHDA and CDR2 is SQIVND in the germline V gene (reference sequence). The CDR3 coding sequence is TGTGCCAGTAGTATACCGCCGGGACAGGCTTCTGGGGCCAACGTCCTGACTTTC. Its protein product is CASSIPPGQASGANVLTF.

The J gene is TRBJ1-3, the V gene TRBV19, with D maybe TRBD1 (5 bases). This CDR3 comprises 16 residues. Germline lookup yields CDR1 LNHDA and CDR2 SQIVND (reference sequence). Trimming took off 8 bases at V and 0 bases at J, with 17 bases between the two ends. The CDR3 loop reads CASGFRPGSSGNTIYF. CDR3 nucleotides: TGTGCCAGTGGGTTCAGACCAGGGAGCTCTGGAAACACCATATATTTT.